One and the same sample provided the 11 T cell receptor beta chains below, sequenced in a study of blood T cell repertoires in COVID-19. Using immunoSEQ multiplex PCR, the repertoire was profiled, and TCRdb retains in-frame clones only, with some absent. The repertoire includes roughly 130,000 clones, less than 80% of them detected once, and approximately 4% sits in the top ten. Sequences were obtained from peripheral blood. Receptor source: a man in his sixties with acute or convalescent COVID-19.

This clone has a handful of counts. V is TRBV28 and J is TRBJ2-1; perhaps TRBD2 as D (7 bases). CDR3 length: 17 residues. V lost 4 bases to trimming and J lost 4 bases, with 20 bases between them. CDR1 MDHEN and CDR2 SYDVKM come from the germline V gene. The CDR3 DNA reads TGTGCCAGCAGTTCCCCGGGGGCGGGAGCGGGTTACAATGAGCAGTTCTTC. Protein sequence: CASSSPGAGAGYNEQFF.

The rearrangement links TRBV24-1 to TRBJ2-1, with 11 positions matching TRBD1. This CDR3 region has 15 residues. Germline V lookup: CDR1 KGHDR, CDR2 SFDVKD. J lost 6 bases, V lost 2 bases, and 2 bases had no gene match. The CDR3 here is CATSDYGTGGNEQFF. CDR3 DNA: TGTGCCACCAGTGATTATGGGACAGGGGGCAATGAGCAGTTCTTC.

The chain links TRBV9 to TRBJ1-4, with TRBD1 matching 9 bases. The CDR3 is 18 residues long. J lost 8 bases, V lost 0 bases, and 14 bases had no gene match. Germline-derived CDR1 and CDR2 are SGDLS and YYNGEE. CDR3 residues: CASSVDPILDRGDEKLFF. DNA of the CDR3: TGTGCCAGCAGCGTAGACCCTATTTTGGACAGGGGCGACGAAAAACTGTTTTTT.

The DNA for the CDR3 is TGTGCCAGCAGTCACCTCGGGGATGGCACCGGGGAGCTGTTTTTT. Protein sequence: CASSHLGDGTGELFF. The rearrangement joins TRBV6-5 to TRBJ2-2; possibly TRBD2 for D (5 bases). Germline V gene data show CDR1 as MNHEY and CDR2 as SVGAGI. The CDR3 runs to 15 residues. V lost 5 bases, J lost 4 bases, and 14 bases lay in between.

This clone was detected many times. The V gene is TRBV28, the J gene TRBJ1-5, with 7 nucleotides matching TRBD1. The germline CDR1 and CDR2 sequences are MDHEN and SYDVKM. The CDR3 sequence is 15 residues long. The V segment lost 5 bases and the J segment 3 bases; nucleotides outside the gene matches: 7. The CDR3 reads CASSPQGPYNQPQHF. Written as DNA, the CDR3 is TGTGCCAGCAGTCCACAGGGGCCCTACAATCAGCCCCAGCATTTT.

This sequence joins TRBV5-4 and TRBJ2-1, with TRBD2 identical over 14 bases. The junction had 1 base not matched to a gene; V was cut back by 0 bases and J by 5 bases. This CDR3 comprises 16 residues. CDR1 is SGHNT and CDR2 is YYREEE in the germline V gene (reference sequence). CDR3 bases: TGTGCCAGCAGCTTGGGGGGACTAGCGGGAGACAATGAGCAGTTCTTC. This encodes CASSLGGLAGDNEQFF.

This chain joins TRBV6-6 and TRBJ2-7; D possibly corresponds to TRBD1 (5 bases). Trimming left V 2 bases short and J 3 bases short, with 8 bases between. The CDR3 spans 13 residues. Per the germline V gene, CDR1 is MNHNY and CDR2 is SVGAGI (reference sequence). The CDR3 spells CASSYPQGYEQYF. CDR3 coding DNA: TGTGCCAGCAGTTACCCCCAGGGCTACGAGCAGTACTTC.

The chain has TRBV5-6 and TRBJ1-3; D not resolved. CDR1 is SGHDT and CDR2 is YYEEEE in the germline V gene. The CDR3 has 15 residues. V lost 0 bases, J lost 0 bases, and 7 bases lay in between. CDR3 loop: CASSLGGSSGNTIYF. In nucleotides, the CDR3 is TGTGCCAGCAGCTTGGGCGGGAGCTCTGGAAACACCATATATTTT.

The chain carries TRBV4-2 and TRBJ1-2; no clear D gene. CDR1 and CDR2 from the germline V gene are LGHNA and YNFKEQ. The CDR3 is 14 amino acids. The V end lost 0 bases, the J end lost 5 bases, and 10 bases lay between the germline ends. The CDR3 sequence: CASSQDKARYGYTF. As DNA, the CDR3 is TGTGCCAGCAGCCAAGATAAGGCGCGGTATGGCTACACCTTC.

The sample holds a few counts of this clone. The chain couples TRBV5-5 to TRBJ1-1; D is uncertain. Germline CDR1 and CDR2: SGHKS and YYEKEE (reference sequence). Trimming cost V 4 bases and J 1 base, with 11 bases left between them. The CDR3 spans 14 residues. The DNA for the CDR3 is TGTGCCAGCAGCCGGGTGGGTCAGAACACTGAAGCTTTCTTT. Its protein is CASSRVGQNTEAFF.

This clone came up once. This rearrangement joins TRBV3-1 (or the pseudogene TRBV3-2) to TRBJ2-7, with 7 nucleotides matching TRBD2. The CDR3 spans 16 residues. Germline CDR1 and CDR2: LGHDT and YNNKEL (reference sequence). Losses at the gene ends were 0 bases for V and 3 bases for J; bases not matched to a gene: 8. The CDR3 sequence is CASSQEGGSYRYEQYF. For the CDR3, the DNA is TGTGCCAGCAGCCAAGAGGGCGGGAGTTACCGCTACGAGCAGTACTTC.